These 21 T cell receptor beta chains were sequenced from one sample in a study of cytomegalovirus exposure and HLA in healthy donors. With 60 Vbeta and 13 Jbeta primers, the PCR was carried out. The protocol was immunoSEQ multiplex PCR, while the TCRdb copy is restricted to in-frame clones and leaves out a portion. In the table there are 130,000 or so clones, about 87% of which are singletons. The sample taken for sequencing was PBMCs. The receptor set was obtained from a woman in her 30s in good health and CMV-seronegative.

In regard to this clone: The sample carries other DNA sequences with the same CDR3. In DNA, the CDR3 is TGCGCCAGCAGCCAAGACGGTAGGGGTGGAGAAAAACTGTTTTTT. This encodes CASSQDGRGGEKLFF. This sequence joins TRBV4-3 and TRBJ1-4, with a possible D match to TRBD1 (5 bases). The germline V gene has CDR1 LGHNA and CDR2 YSLEER. The V end lost 0 bases, the J end lost 8 bases, and 13 bases lay between the germline ends. The CDR3 contains 15 residues.

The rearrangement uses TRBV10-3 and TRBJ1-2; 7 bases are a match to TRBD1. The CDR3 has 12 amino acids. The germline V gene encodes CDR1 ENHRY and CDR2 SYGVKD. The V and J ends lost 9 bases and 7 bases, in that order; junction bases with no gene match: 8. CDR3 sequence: CAILGQGGGYTF. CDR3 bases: TGTGCCATTCTTGGGCAGGGGGGTGGCTACACCTTC.

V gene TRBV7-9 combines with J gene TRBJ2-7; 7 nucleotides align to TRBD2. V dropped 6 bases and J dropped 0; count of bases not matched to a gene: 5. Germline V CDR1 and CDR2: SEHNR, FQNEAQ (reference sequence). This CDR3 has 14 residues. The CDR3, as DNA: TGTGCCAGCAGTTACTCTAGCGGCTCCTACGAGCAGTACTTC. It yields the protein CASSYSSGSYEQYF.

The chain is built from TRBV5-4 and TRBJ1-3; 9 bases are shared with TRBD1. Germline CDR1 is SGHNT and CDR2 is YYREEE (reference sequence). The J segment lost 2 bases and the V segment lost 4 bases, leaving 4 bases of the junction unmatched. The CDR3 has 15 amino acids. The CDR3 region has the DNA TGTGCCAGCAGCCAGACAGGGGGTGCTGGAAACACCATATATTTT. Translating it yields CASSQTGGAGNTIYF.

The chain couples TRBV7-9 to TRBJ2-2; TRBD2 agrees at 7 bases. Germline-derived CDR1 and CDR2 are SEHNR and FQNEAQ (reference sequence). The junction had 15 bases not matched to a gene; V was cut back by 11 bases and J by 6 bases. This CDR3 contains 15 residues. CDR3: CALAPGRGGSGELFF. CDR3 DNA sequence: TGTGCCCTCGCACCGGGGAGGGGAGGCTCCGGGGAGCTGTTTTTT.

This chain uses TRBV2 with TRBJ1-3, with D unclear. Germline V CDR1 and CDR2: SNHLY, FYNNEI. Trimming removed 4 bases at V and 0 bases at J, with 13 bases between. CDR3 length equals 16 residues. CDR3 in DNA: TGTGCCAGCAGTGGTCCCCGGGAACTCTCTGGAAACACCATATATTTT. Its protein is CASSGPRELSGNTIYF.

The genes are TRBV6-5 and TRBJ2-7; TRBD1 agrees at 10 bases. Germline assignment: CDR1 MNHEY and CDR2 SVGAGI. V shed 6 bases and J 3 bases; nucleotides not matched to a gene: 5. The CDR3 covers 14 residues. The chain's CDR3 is CASRPGQGNYEQYF. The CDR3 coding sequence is TGTGCCAGCAGACCGGGACAGGGGAACTACGAGCAGTACTTC.

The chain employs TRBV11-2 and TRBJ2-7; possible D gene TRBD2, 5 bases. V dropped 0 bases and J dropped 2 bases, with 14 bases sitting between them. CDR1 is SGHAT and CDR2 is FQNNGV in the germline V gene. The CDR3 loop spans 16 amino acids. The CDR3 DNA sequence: TGTGCCAGCAGCTTAGATCCGGCGGGCGTTACCTACGAGCAGTACTTC. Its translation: CASSLDPAGVTYEQYF.

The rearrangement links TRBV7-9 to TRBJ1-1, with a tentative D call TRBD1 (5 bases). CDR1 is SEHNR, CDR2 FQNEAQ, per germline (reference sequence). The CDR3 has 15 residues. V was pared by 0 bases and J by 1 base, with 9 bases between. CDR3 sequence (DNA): TGTGCCAGCAGCTTAGCGGTAGGGGAGAACACTGAAGCTTTCTTT. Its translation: CASSLAVGENTEAFF. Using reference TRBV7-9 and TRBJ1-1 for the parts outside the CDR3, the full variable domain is DTGVSQNPRHKITKRGQNVTFRCDPISEHNRLYWYRQTLGQGPEFLTYFQNEAQLEKSRLLSDRFSAERPKGSFSTLEIQRTEQGDSAMYLCASSLAVGENTEAFFGQGTRLTVV.

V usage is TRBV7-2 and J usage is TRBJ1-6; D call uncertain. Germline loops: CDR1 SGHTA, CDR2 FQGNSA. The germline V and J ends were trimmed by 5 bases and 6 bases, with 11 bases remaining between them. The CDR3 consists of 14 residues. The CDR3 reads CASSRVVSNSPLHF. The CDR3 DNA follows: TGTGCCAGCAGCCGGGTGGTTTCTAATTCACCCCTCCACTTT.

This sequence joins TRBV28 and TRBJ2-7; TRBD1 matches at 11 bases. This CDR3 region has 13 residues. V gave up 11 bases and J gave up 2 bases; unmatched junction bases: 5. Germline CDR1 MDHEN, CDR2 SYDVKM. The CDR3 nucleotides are TGTGCCTGGCGGGACAGGGGGGCCTACGAGCAGTACTTC. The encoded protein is CAWRDRGAYEQYF.

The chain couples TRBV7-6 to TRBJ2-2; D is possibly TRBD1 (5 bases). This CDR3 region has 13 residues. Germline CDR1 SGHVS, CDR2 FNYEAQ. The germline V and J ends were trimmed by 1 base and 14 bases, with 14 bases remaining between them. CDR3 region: CASSLDTAGRLFF. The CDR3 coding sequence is TGTGCCAGCAGCTTAGATACCGCAGGGCGACTGTTTTTT.

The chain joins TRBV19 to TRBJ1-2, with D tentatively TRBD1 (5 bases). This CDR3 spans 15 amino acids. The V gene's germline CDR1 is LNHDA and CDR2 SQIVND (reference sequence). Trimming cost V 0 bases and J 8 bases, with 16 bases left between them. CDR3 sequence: CASSIDHGRVGGYTF. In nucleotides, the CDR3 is TGTGCCAGTAGTATAGATCACGGCAGGGTGGGCGGCTACACCTTC.

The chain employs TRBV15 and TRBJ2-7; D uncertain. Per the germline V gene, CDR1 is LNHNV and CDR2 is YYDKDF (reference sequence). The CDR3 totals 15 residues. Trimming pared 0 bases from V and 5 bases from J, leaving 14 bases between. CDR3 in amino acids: CATSRDEALTHEQYF. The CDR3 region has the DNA TGTGCCACCAGCAGAGATGAAGCCCTAACCCACGAGCAGTACTTC.

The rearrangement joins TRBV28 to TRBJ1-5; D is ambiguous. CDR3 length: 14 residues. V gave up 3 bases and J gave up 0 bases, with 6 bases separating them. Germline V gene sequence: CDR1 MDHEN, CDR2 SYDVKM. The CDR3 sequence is CASSFGVSNQPQHF. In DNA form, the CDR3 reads TGTGCCAGCAGTTTCGGGGTTAGCAATCAGCCCCAGCATTTT.

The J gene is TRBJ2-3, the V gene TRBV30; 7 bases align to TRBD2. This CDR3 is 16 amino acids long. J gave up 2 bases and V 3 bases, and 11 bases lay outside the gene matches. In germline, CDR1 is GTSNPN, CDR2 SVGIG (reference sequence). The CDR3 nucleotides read TGTGCCTGGAGAGAAGCGGGACTCCGAGACACAGATACGCAGTATTTT. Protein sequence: CAWREAGLRDTDTQYF.

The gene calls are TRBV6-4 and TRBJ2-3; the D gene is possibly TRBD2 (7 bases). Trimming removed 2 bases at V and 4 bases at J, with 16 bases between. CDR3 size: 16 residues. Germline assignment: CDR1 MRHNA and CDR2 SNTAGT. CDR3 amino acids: CASSDGAGARADTQYF. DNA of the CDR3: TGTGCCAGCAGTGACGGGGCGGGGGCGAGGGCAGATACGCAGTATTTT.

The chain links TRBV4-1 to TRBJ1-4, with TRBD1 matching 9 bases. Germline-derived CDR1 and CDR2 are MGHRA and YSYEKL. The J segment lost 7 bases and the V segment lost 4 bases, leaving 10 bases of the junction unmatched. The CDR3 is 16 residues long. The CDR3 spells CASSRTTGGRFEKLFF. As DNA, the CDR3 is TGCGCCAGCAGCCGGACTACAGGGGGCCGCTTTGAAAAACTGTTTTTT.

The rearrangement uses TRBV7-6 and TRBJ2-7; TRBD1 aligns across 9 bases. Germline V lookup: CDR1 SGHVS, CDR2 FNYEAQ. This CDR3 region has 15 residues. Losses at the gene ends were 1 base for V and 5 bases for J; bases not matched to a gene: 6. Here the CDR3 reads CASSLGGTGFDEQYF. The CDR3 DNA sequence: TGTGCCAGCAGCTTAGGTGGGACAGGGTTCGACGAGCAGTACTTC. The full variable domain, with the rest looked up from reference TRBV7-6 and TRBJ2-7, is GAGVSQSPRYKVTKRGQDVALRCDPISGHVSLYWYRQALGQGPEFLTYFNYEAQQDKSGLPNDRFSAERPEGSISTLTIQRTEQRDSAMYRCASSLGGTGFDEQYFGPGTRLTVT.

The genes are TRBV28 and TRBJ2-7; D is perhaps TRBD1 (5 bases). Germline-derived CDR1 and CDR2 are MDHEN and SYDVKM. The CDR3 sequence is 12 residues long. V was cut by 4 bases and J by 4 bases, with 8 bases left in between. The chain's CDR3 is CASSYRIYEQYF. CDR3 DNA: TGTGCCAGCAGTTACAGGATTTACGAGCAGTACTTC.

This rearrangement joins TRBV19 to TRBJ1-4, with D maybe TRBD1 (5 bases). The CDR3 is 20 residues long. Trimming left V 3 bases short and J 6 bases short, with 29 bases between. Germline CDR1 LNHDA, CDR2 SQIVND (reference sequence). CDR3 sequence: CASSMEQGLWARGSDEKLFF. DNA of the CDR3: TGTGCCAGTAGTATGGAGCAGGGACTTTGGGCTAGGGGATCGGATGAAAAACTGTTTTTT.